This section outlines one T cell receptor (beta chain) sequence together with its context. Each CDR3 protein gets one entry after TCRdb re-called the 5' RACE reads with MiXCR. The table lists 45,000 to 70,000 distinct CDR3 sequences, roughly 7.8% of them singletons, with more than 9% in the top ten. Trimming removed 3 bases from V and 6 bases from J; junction bases left unmatched: 14. This CDR3 is built from 16 residues. Germline V gene data show CDR1 as DFQATT and CDR2 as SNEGSKA (reference sequence). The data were taken from a study of early T cells in non-severe SARS-CoV-2 infection. This sequence originates from an adult who was a healthcare worker with PCR-confirmed SARS-CoV-2 infection or an uninfected control (not recorded which). The J gene is TRBJ2-3, the V gene TRBV20-1; the match to TRBD2 covers 8 bases. Specimen: whole blood, collected at baseline. For the CDR3, the DNA is TGCAGTGCTAGTGACTCTCGTAGCGGGATGAGGGATACGCAGTATTTT. Protein: CSASDSRSGMRDTQYF.